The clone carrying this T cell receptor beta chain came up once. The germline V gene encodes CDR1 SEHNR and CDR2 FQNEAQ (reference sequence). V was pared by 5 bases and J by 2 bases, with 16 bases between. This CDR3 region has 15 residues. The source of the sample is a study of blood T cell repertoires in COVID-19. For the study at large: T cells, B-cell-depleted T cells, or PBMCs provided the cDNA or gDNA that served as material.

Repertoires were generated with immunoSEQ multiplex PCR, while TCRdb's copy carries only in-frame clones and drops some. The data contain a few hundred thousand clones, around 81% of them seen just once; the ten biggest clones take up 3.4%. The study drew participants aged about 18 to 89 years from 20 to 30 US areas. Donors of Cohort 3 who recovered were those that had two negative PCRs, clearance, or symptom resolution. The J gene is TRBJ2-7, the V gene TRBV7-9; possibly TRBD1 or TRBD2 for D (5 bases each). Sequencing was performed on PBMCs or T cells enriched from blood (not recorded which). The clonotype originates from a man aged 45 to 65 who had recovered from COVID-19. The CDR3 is CASSRDPVRAYEQYF. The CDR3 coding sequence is TGTGCCAGCAGCAGGGACCCGGTGCGAGCCTACGAGCAGTACTTC.